These 11 T cell receptor beta chains were all obtained from the same sample, sequenced in a study of T cell clonality in common variable immunodeficiency (dated by TCRdb to between 2014 and 2016). Points the paper makes about the study in general: CVID TCRbeta sequences reportedly showed fewer deletions and N-nucleotide insertions and lacked highly modified clones with 13 or more V deletions.

The library came from the immunoSEQ multiplex PCR assay. The table was pulled from immuneACCESS by TCRdb, which kept in-frame rearrangements only. Such tables lose some clones; where checked, under half of the loss comes from unresolved V genes, and the rest has no known cause. With some 20,000 clones recorded, this sample contains no clone counted only once. The ten largest clonotypes hold approximately 2.6% of the sample. Antigens of these TCRs are unknown. The sample consisted of peripheral blood mononuclear cells. The receptors stem from a human donor with common variable immunodeficiency.

This clone appeared many times. The CDR3 end falls 3 residues outside the read, so it is completed with the germline J gene. The chain employs TRBV29-1 and TRBJ2-1; TRBD1 might be the D (5 bases). V dropped 1 base and J dropped 6 bases, with 13 bases sitting between them. The CDR3 covers 14 residues. Germline values: CDR1 SQVTM, CDR2 ANQGSEA. The CDR3 sequence: CSVEGQGRINEQFF. The CDR3 bases that were read are TGCAGCGTTGAAGGGCAGGGCAGAATCAATGAG.

This clone has just a few counts. The read ends 3 residues early relative to the CDR3; the germline J gene fills the gap. J is TRBJ1-5 and V is TRBV19, with unresolved D. The germline gives CDR1 LNHDA, CDR2 SQIVND (reference sequence). The CDR3 runs 12 residues. Trimming took 2 bases from V and 5 from J, leaving 4 bases between them. The CDR3 loop is CASSIRDQPQHF. The part of the CDR3 DNA that was read is TGTGCCAGTAGTATAAGGGATCAGCCC.

Comment on this clone: Read coverage stops 3 residues before the CDR3 terminus; the germline J gene supplies the remainder. This sequence joins TRBV19 and TRBJ1-2; TRBD1 matches at 7 bases. V lost 6 bases, J lost 3 bases, and 7 bases stayed unmatched. CDR1 LNHDA and CDR2 SQIVND come from the germline V gene (reference sequence). CDR3 length: 14 residues. The CDR3 sequence is CASRETGMDYGYTF. CDR3 DNA (partial): TGTGCCAGTAGAGAGACAGGGATGGACTATGGC.

This clone was counted between two and nine times. The read finishes 3 residues shy of the CDR3 end, and the germline J gene is used to complete it. The chain recombines TRBV19 with TRBJ2-7, with TRBD2 matching 7 bases. From germline, CDR1 is LNHDA and CDR2 SQIVND (reference sequence). V dropped 3 bases and J dropped 3; count of bases not matched to a gene: 8. The CDR3 sequence is 15 residues long. CDR3 bases read: TGTGCCAGTAGTATTCTCGCTAGCGGTTACTACGAG. Translating it yields CASSILASGYYE. The CDR3, in full, reads CASSILASGYYEQYF.

This clone was found a few times. The read falls 3 residues short of the CDR3 end, and the missing part is taken from the germline J gene. The chain links TRBV7-2 to TRBJ2-7; 7 bases are a match to TRBD1. Per germline, CDR1 SGHTA and CDR2 FQGNSA. This CDR3 has 14 amino acids. The V and J ends lost 5 bases and 3 bases, in that order; junction bases with no gene match: 7. The CDR3 loop reads CASSPPGQSYEQYF. The CDR3 bases that were read are TGTGCCAGCAGCCCTCCGGGACAGAGCTACGAG.

Comments on this clone: The read ends 3 residues before the CDR3 terminus; that terminus is restored from the germline J gene. The V gene is TRBV19, the J gene TRBJ2-7; 7 bases align to TRBD1. Germline CDR1 LNHDA, CDR2 SQIVND (reference sequence). Unmatched junction bases numbered 8, after V lost 4 bases and J lost 2 bases. The CDR3 extends over 15 amino acids. The DNA read from the CDR3 is TGTGCCAGTAGTACATTACAGGGGAGAGCCTACGAG. This codes for CASSTLQGRAYE. The full-length CDR3 reads as CASSTLQGRAYEQYF.

This clone was observed a handful of times. The sequenced part of the CDR3 DNA is TGTGCCAGCAGCCCTGCGGACAGGAAAGAGACC. It encodes CASSPADRKET. The full CDR3 protein is CASSPADRKETQYF. This chain links TRBV7-2 with TRBJ2-5; 7 nucleotides agree with TRBD1. The read is 3 residues too short to cover the CDR3 end, so that end is filled in from the germline J gene. After removal of 5 bases from V and 3 bases from J, the junction contained 6 bases not matched to a gene. The germline V gene has CDR1 SGHTA and CDR2 FQGNSA. This CDR3 has 14 residues.

As regards this clone: At one end, the junction sequence differs from germline, possibly due to a read error. CDR3 bases read: TGTGCCAGCTCACCCAACAGTGATAAGTCACCC. Residues: CASSPNSDKSP. The full CDR3 protein is CASSPNSDKSPLHF. The chain has TRBV18 and TRBJ1-6; D is unresolved. The sequenced fragment ends 3 residues before the CDR3 boundary, so the rest is inferred from the germline J gene. The CDR3 is 14 residues long. The germline V gene has CDR1 KGHSH and CDR2 LQKENI.

The CDR3 bases that were read are TGTGCCAGCAGCGGACAGGGGACCGGGGCCAACGTC. Its protein is CASSGQGTGANV. The entire CDR3 sequence reads CASSGQGTGANVLTF. The V call is TRBV7-9, the J call TRBJ2-6; 9 positions match TRBD1. The read finishes 3 residues shy of the CDR3 end, and the germline J gene is used to complete it. The germline CDR1 and CDR2 sequences are SEHNR and FQNEAQ (reference sequence). With V trimmed by 5 bases and J by 4 bases, 3 bases remained unmatched. The CDR3 extends over 15 amino acids.

Remarks on this clone: The read halts 3 residues ahead of the CDR3 end, with the missing end drawn from the germline J gene. This chain uses TRBV6-2 or TRBV6-3 with TRBJ2-1; D remains ambiguous. CDR1 is MNHEY and CDR2 is SVGEGT in the germline V gene. The CDR3 contains 13 residues. Trimming cost V 5 bases and J 5 bases, with 10 bases left between them. CDR3 protein: CASSPLPHNEQFF. The DNA read from the CDR3 is TGTGCCAGCAGTCCCCTTCCCCACAATGAG.

By its share, this clone is medium-sized. The sequenced fragment ends 3 residues before the CDR3 boundary, so the rest is inferred from the germline J gene. The chain employs TRBV9 and TRBJ1-4; tentative D call: TRBD1 (5 bases). There are 15 residues in the CDR3. V was pared by 0 bases and J by 7 bases, with 13 bases between. Germline assignment: CDR1 SGDLS and CDR2 YYNGEE. Here the CDR3 reads CASSVDEGLGEKLFF. CDR3 DNA (partial): TGTGCCAGCAGCGTAGATGAGGGGTTGGGTGAAAAA.